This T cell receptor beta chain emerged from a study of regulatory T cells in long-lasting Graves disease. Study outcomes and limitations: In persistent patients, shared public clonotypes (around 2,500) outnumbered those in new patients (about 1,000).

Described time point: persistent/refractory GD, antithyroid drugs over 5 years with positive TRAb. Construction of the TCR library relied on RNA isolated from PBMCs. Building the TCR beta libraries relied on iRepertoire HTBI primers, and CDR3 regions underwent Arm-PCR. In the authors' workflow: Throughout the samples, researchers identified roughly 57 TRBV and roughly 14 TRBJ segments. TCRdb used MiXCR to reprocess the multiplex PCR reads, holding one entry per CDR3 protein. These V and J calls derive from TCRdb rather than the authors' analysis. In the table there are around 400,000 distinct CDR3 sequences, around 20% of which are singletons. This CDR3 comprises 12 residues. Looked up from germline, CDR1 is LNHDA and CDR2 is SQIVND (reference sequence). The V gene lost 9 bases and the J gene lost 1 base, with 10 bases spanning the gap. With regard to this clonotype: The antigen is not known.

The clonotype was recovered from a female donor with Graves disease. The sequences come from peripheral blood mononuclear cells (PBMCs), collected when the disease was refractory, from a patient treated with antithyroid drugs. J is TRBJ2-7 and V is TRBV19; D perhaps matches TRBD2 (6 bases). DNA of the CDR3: TGTGCCAGCGGGGGACGGTCCTACGAGCAGTACTTC. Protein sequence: CASGGRSYEQYF.